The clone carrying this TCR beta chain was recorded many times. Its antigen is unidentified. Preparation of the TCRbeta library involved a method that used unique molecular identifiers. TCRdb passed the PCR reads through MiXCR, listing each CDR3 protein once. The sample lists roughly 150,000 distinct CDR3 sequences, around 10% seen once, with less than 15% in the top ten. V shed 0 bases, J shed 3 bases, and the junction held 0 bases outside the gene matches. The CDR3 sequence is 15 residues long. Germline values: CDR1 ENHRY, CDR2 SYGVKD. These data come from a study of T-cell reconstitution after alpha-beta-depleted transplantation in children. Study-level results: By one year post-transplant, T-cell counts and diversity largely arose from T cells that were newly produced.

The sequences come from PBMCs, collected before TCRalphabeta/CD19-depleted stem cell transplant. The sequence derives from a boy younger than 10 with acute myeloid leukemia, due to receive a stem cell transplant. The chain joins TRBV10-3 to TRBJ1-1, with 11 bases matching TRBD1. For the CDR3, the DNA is TGTGCCATCAGTGAGTCGGACAGGGGGCACACTGAAGCTTTCTTT. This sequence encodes CAISESDRGHTEAFF.